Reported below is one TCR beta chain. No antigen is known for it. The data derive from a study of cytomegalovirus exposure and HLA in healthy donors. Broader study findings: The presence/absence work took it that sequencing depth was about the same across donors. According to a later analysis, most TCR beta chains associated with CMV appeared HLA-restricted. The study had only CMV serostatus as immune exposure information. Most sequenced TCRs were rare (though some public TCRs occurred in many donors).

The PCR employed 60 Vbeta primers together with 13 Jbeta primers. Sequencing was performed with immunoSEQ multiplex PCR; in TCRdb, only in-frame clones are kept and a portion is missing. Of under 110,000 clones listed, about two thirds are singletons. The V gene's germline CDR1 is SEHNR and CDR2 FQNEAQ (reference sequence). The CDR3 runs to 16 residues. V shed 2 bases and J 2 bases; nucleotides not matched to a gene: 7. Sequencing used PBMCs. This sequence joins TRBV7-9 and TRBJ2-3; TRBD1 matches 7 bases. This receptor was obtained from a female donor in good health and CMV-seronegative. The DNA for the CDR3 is TGTGCCAGCAGCTTACCCCTTACAGGGGTCACAGATACGCAGTATTTT. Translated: CASSLPLTGVTDTQYF.